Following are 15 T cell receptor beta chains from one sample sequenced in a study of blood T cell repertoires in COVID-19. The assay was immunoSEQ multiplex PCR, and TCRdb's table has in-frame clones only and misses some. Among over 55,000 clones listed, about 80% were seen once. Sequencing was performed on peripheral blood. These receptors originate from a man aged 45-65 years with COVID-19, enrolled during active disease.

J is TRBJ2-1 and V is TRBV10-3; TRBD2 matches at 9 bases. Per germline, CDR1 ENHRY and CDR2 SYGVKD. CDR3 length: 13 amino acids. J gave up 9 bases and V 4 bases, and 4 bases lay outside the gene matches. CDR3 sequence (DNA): TGTGCCATCAGTGGACTAGCGGTGGGTGAGCAGTTCTTC. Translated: CAISGLAVGEQFF.

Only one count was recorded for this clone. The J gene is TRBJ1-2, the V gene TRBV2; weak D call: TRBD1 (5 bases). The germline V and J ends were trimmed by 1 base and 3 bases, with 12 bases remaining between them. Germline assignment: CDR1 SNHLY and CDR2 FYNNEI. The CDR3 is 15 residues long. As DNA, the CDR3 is TGTGCCAGCAGTGAAGTGGCCAGGGTGGACTATGGCTACACCTTC. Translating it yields CASSEVARVDYGYTF.

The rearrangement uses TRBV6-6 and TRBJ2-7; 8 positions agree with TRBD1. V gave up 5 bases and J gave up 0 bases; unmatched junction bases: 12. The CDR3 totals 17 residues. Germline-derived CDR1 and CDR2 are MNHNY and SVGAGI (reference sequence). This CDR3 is CASSQLSGTGPSYEQYF. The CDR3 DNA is TGTGCCAGCAGTCAATTATCCGGGACAGGTCCCTCCTACGAGCAGTACTTC.

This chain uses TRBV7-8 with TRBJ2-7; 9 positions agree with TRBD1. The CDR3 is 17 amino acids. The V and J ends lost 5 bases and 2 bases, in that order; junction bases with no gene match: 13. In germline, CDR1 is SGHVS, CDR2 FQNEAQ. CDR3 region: CASSPVDPGQGAYEQYF. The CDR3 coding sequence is TGTGCCAGCAGCCCCGTCGACCCGGGACAGGGAGCCTACGAGCAGTACTTC.

The CDR3 protein is CASSYSRGNTEAFF. Here the CDR3 DNA reads TGTGCCAGCAGTTACTCACGGGGGAACACTGAAGCTTTCTTT. This chain joins TRBV6-5 and TRBJ1-1; D remains unclear. Per the germline V gene, CDR1 is MNHEY and CDR2 is SVGAGI. The CDR3 is 14 residues long. The V end was cut by 0 bases, the J end by 1 base, with 6 bases between.

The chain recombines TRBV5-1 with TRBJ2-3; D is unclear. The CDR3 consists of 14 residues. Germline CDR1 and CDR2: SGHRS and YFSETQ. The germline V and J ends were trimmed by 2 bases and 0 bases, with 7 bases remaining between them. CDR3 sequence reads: CASSFGRSTDTQYF. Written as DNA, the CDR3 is TGCGCCAGCAGCTTTGGCAGGAGCACAGATACGCAGTATTTT.

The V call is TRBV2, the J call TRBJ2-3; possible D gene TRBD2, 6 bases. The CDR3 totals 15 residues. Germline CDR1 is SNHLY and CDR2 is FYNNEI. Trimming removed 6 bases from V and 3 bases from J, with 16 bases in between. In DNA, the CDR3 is TGTGCCAGCAGCCCCGCCAGGGAGGCAACAGATACGCAGTATTTT. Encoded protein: CASSPAREATDTQYF.

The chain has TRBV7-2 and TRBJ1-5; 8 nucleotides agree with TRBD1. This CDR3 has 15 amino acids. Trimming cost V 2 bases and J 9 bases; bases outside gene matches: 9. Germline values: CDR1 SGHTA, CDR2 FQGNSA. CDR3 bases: TGTGCCAGCAGCTTAAATTCGGGACAGGATGTGCCCCAGCATTTT. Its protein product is CASSLNSGQDVPQHF.

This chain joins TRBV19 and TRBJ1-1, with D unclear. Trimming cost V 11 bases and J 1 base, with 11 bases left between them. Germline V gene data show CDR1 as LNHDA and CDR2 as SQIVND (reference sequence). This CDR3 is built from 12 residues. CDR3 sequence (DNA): TGTGCCGCCCTCGCGGGGAACACTGAAGCTTTCTTT. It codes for CAALAGNTEAFF.

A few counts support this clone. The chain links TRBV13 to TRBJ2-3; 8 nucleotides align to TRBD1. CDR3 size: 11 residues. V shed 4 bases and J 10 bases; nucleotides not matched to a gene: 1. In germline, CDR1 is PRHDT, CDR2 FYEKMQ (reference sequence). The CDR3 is CASSWTGPQYF. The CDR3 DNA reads TGTGCCAGCAGCTGGACAGGGCCGCAGTATTTT.

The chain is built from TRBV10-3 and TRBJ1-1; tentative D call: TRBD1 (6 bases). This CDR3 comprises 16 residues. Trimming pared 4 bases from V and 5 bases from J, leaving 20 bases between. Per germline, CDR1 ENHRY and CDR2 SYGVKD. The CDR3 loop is CAISVAGRGKGTEAFF. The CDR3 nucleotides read TGTGCCATCAGTGTAGCGGGCAGGGGTAAGGGAACTGAAGCTTTCTTT.

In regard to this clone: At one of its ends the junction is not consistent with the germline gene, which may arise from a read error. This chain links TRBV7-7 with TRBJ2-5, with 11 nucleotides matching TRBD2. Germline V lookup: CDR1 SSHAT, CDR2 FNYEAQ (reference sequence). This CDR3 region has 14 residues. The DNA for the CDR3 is TGTGCTAGCAGCTTGACTAGCGGGACTGAGACCCAGTACTTC. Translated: CASSLTSGTETQYF.

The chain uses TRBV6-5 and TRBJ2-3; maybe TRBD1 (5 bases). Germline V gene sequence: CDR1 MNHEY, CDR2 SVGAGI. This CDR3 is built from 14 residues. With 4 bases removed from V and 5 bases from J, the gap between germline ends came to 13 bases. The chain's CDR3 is CASSFDSLRDTQYF. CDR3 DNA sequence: TGTGCCAGCAGTTTTGACAGTCTTCGAGATACGCAGTATTTT.

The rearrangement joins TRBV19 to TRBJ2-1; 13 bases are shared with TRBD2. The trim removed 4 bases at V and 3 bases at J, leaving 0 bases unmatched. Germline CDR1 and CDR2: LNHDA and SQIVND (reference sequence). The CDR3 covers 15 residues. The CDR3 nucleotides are TGTGCCAGTAGTAGGACTAGCGGGAGCTACAATGAGCAGTTCTTC. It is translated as CASSRTSGSYNEQFF.

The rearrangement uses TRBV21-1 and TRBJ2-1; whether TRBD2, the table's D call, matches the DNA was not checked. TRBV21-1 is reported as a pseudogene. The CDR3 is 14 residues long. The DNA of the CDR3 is TGTGCCGGCTGGGGACTAGATATCCTAGATGAGCAGTTCTTC. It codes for CAGWGLDILDEQFF.